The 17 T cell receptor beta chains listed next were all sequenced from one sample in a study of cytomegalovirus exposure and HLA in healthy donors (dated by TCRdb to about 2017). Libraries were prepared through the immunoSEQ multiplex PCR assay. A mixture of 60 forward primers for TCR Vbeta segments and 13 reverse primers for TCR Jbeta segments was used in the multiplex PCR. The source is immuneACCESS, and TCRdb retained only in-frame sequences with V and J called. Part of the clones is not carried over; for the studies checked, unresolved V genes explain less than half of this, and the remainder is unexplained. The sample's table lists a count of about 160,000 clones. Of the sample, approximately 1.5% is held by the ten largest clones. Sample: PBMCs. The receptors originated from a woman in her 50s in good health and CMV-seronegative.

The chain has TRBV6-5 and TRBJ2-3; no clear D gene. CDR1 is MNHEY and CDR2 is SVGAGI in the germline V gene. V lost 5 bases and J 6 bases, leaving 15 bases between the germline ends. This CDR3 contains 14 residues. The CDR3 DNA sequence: TGTGCCAGCAGTCCGAAAGAGGTAACCGATACGCAGTATTTT. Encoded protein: CASSPKEVTDTQYF.

The CDR3 reads CASSQRGLAGYEQYF. The CDR3 coding sequence is TGCGCCAGCAGCCAGAGGGGACTAGCGGGCTACGAGCAGTACTTC. The genes are TRBV4-1 and TRBJ2-7; 12 nucleotides match TRBD2. Unmatched junction bases numbered 3, after V lost 3 bases and J lost 3 bases. This CDR3 is 15 amino acids long. Germline V gene data show CDR1 as MGHRA and CDR2 as YSYEKL.

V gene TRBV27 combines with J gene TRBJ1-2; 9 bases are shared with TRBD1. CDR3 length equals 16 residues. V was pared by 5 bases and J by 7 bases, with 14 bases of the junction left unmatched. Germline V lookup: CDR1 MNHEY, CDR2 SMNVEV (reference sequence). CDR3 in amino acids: CASSPSPGQGGPGYTF. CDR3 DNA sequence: TGTGCCAGCAGTCCATCACCGGGACAGGGAGGGCCTGGCTACACCTTC.

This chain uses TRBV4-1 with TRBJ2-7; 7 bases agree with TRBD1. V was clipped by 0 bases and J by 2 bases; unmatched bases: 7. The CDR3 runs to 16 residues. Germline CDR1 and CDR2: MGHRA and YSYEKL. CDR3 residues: CASSQEFGTATYEQYF. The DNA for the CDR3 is TGCGCCAGCAGCCAAGAATTCGGGACAGCTACCTACGAGCAGTACTTC.

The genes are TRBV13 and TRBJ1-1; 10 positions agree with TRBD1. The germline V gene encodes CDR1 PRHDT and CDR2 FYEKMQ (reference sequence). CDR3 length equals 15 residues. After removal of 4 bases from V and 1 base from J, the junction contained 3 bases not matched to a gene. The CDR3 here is CASSSGTGENTEAFF. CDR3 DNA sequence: TGTGCCAGCAGCTCGGGGACAGGGGAGAACACTGAAGCTTTCTTT.

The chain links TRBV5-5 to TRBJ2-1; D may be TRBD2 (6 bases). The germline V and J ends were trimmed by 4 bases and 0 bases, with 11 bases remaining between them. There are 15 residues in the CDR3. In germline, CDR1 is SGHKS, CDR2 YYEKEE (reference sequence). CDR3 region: CASSLASVSYNEQFF. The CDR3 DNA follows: TGTGCCAGCAGCCTGGCTAGCGTCTCCTACAATGAGCAGTTCTTC.

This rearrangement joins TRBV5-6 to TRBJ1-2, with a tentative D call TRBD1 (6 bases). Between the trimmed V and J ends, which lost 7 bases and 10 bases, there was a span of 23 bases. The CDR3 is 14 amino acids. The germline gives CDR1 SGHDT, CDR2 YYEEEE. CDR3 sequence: CASRKNWTAPAYTF. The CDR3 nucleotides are TGTGCCAGCCGCAAGAACTGGACAGCCCCTGCCTACACCTTC.

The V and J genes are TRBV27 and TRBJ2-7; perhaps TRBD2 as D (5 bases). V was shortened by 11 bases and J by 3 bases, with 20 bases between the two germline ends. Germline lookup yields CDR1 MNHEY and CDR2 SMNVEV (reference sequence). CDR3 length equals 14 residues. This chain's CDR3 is CAAPSRLTFYEQYF. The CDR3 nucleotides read TGTGCCGCACCTAGCAGGCTGACCTTCTACGAGCAGTACTTC.

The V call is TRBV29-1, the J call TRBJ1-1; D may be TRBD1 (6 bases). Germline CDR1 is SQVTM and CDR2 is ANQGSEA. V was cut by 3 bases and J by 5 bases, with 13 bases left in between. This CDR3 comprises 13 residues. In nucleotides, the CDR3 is TGCAGCGTTGAGGGGGGCGGGGGAACTGAAGCTTTCTTT. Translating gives CSVEGGGGTEAFF.

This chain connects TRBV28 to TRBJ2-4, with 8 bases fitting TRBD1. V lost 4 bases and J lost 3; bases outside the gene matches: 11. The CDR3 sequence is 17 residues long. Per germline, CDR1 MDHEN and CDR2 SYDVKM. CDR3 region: CASSSGQGTVGKNIQYF. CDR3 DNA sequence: TGTGCCAGCAGTTCCGGACAGGGAACGGTCGGCAAAAACATTCAGTACTTC.

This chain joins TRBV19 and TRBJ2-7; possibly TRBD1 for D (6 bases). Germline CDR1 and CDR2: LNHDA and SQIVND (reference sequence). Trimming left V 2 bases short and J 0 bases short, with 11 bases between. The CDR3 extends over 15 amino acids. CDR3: CASSIRGQNSYEQYF. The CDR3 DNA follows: TGTGCCAGTAGTATACGGGGACAAAACTCCTACGAGCAGTACTTC.

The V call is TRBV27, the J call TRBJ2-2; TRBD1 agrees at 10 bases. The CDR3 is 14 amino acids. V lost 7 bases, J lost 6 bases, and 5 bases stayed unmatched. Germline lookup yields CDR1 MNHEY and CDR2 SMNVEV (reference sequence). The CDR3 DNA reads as TGTGCCAGCACGACAGGGGGCGCCCCCGGGGAGCTGTTTTTT. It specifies CASTTGGAPGELFF.

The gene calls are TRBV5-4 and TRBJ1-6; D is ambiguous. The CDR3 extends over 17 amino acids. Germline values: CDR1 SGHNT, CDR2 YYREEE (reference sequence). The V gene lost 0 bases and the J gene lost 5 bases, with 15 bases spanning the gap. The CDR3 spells CASSLDGTKTNNSPLHF. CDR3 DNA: TGTGCCAGCAGCTTGGACGGTACGAAAACCAATAATTCACCCCTCCACTTT.

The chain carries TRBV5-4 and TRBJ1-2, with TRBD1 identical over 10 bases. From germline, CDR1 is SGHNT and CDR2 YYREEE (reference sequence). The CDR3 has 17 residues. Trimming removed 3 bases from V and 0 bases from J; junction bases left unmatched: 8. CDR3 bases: TGTGCCAGCAGCTCCGGACAGGGGGGGTGGGCTAACTATGGCTACACCTTC. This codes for CASSSGQGGWANYGYTF.

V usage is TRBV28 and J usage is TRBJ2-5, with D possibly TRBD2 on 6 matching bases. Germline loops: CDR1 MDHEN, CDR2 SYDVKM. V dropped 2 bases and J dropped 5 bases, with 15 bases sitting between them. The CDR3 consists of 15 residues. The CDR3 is CASSLGTPPGETQYF. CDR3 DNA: TGTGCCAGCAGTTTAGGGACTCCCCCGGGGGAGACCCAGTACTTC. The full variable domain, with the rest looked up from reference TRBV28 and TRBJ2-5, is DVKVTQSSRYLVKRTGEKVFLECVQDMDHENMFWYRQDPGLGLRLIYFSYDVKMKEKGDIPEGYSVSREKKERFSLILESASTNQTSMYLCASSLGTPPGETQYFGPGTRLLVL.

CDR3 nucleotides: TGTGCCAGCAGCTTAGGTCCAGGGGCTAGTTATGGCTACACCTTC. Its translation: CASSLGPGASYGYTF. The chain uses TRBV7-2 and TRBJ1-2, with a tentative D call TRBD1 (6 bases). The V and J ends lost 1 base and 5 bases respectively, with 14 bases between them. The germline V gene encodes CDR1 SGHTA and CDR2 FQGNSA. The CDR3 length is 15 residues.

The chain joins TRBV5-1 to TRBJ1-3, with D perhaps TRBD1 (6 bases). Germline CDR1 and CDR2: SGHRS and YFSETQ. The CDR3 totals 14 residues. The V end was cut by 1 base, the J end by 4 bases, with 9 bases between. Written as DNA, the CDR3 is TGCGCCAGCAGCTTGAGGGGGTCCGGAAACACCATATATTTT. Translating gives CASSLRGSGNTIYF. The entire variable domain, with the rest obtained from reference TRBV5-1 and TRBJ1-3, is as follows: KAGVTQTPRYLIKTRGQQVTLSCSPISGHRSVSWYQQTPGQGLQFLFEYFSETQRNKGNFPGRFSGRQFSNSRSEMNVSTLELGDSALYLCASSLRGSGNTIYFGEGSWLTVV.